These 13 T cell receptor beta chains originate from one sample sequenced in a study of blood T cell repertoires in COVID-19. Assay used: immunoSEQ multiplex PCR; TCRdb lists only in-frame clones, some missing. The sample holds 120,000 to 150,000 clones, around four fifths seen once. Sequenced sample: peripheral blood. All receptors derive from an elderly woman with acute or convalescent COVID-19.

This clone was seen more than once but under ten times. V usage is TRBV5-1 and J usage is TRBJ1-1; 8 positions match TRBD1. Trimming at V came to 2 bases and at J to 8 bases, leaving 5 bases not matched to a gene. The CDR3 extends over 13 amino acids. Germline V gives CDR1 SGHRS, CDR2 YFSETQ. The CDR3 loop is CASSFNRGAEAFF. CDR3 nucleotides: TGCGCCAGCAGCTTCAACAGGGGGGCCGAAGCTTTCTTT.

The chain joins TRBV18 to TRBJ2-7; unclear D gene. Trimming removed 0 bases at V and 0 bases at J, with 9 bases between. CDR1 is KGHSH, CDR2 LQKENI, per germline. CDR3 size: 15 residues. CDR3 nucleotides: TGTGCCAGCTCACCACCGAATACTCTCTCCTACGAGCAGTACTTC. Its protein product is CASSPPNTLSYEQYF.

The chain carries TRBV19 and TRBJ1-5, with D tentatively TRBD1 (5 bases). CDR1 and CDR2 (germline): LNHDA, SQIVND (reference sequence). The CDR3 has 11 amino acids. The CDR3 bases are TGTGGCGCAGGGTGGGATCAGCCCCAGCATTTT. It encodes CGAGWDQPQHF.

V is TRBV27 and J is TRBJ1-1, with TRBD1 as a possible D gene (5 bases). The CDR3 runs to 16 residues. V was trimmed by 3 bases and J by 4 bases, leaving 18 bases between them. Germline V gene sequence: CDR1 MNHEY, CDR2 SMNVEV (reference sequence). CDR3 residues: CASSLLPGTLSTEAFF. The CDR3 bases are TGTGCCAGCAGTTTGTTACCCGGGACTCTTAGCACTGAAGCTTTCTTT.

The V gene is TRBV2, the J gene TRBJ1-6; 9 nucleotides match TRBD1. The junction had 4 bases not matched to a gene; V was cut back by 10 bases and J by 6 bases. CDR1 is SNHLY, CDR2 FYNNEI, per germline. This CDR3 contains 13 residues. Here the CDR3 reads CATDRGPNSPLHF. As DNA, the CDR3 is TGTGCCACGGACAGGGGCCCTAATTCACCCCTCCACTTT. The full variable domain, with the rest looked up from reference TRBV2 and TRBJ1-6, is EPEVTQTPSHQVTQMGQEVILRCVPISNHLYFYWYRQILGQKVEFLVSFYNNEISEKSEIFDDQFSVERPDGSNFTLKIRSTKLEDSAMYFCATDRGPNSPLHFGNGTRLTVT.

The V gene is TRBV6-2 or TRBV6-3, the J gene TRBJ2-7, with 7 nucleotides matching TRBD1. This CDR3 has 17 residues. The junction had 14 bases not matched to a gene; V was cut back by 0 bases and J by 6 bases. Germline CDR1 and CDR2: MNHEY and SVGEGT. In nucleotides, the CDR3 is TGTGCCAGCAGTTACTCGGCAGCGGACAGGCGGTTCGGCGAGCAGTACTTC. Translation: CASSYSAADRRFGEQYF.

The chain has TRBV7-3 and TRBJ2-1; tentative D call: TRBD2 (6 bases). The CDR3 has 15 residues. Germline CDR1 is SGHTA and CDR2 is FQGTGA. V was pared by 5 bases and J by 9 bases, with 20 bases between. CDR3 DNA: TGTGCCAGCAGCCCCTCGGGCGGGGTAGTGAGTGAGCAGTTCTTC. Encoded protein: CASSPSGGVVSEQFF.

This chain joins TRBV30 and TRBJ2-7; possible D gene TRBD1, 6 bases. This CDR3 is built from 14 residues. Germline loops: CDR1 GTSNPN, CDR2 SVGIG (reference sequence). Trimming took off 2 bases at V and 4 bases at J, with 15 bases between the two ends. The CDR3 DNA reads as TGTGCCTGGAGTTGGGGGCCGAGAGAATACGAGCAGTACTTC. Its translation is CAWSWGPREYEQYF.

The chain links TRBV5-1 to TRBJ1-2; 8 bases are a match to TRBD1. Germline V gene sequence: CDR1 SGHRS, CDR2 YFSETQ. The V segment lost 6 bases and the J segment 4 bases; nucleotides outside the gene matches: 11. CDR3 size: 15 residues. CDR3 bases: TGCGCCAGCACTCAGAACCCGGGACAGGCCTATGGCTACACCTTC. Its protein is CASTQNPGQAYGYTF.

This clone was picked up a small number of times. V and J are TRBV5-5 and TRBJ1-5; the match to TRBD1 covers 9 bases. The CDR3 runs 16 residues. Germline values: CDR1 SGHKS, CDR2 YYEKEE (reference sequence). J lost 0 bases, V lost 4 bases, and 5 bases had no gene match. The CDR3 DNA sequence: TGTGCCAGCAGCGTAGGGACAGGGTATAGCAATCAGCCCCAGCATTTT. This sequence encodes CASSVGTGYSNQPQHF.

Only one count was recorded for this clone. CDR3 DNA: TGTGCCAGCTCAACCGGAGGGGATGAAAAACTGTTTTTT. This translates into CASSTGGDEKLFF. V gene TRBV7-9 combines with J gene TRBJ1-4; perhaps TRBD1 as D (5 bases). Trimming took off 8 bases at V and 6 bases at J, with 13 bases between the two ends. The CDR3 is 13 amino acids. Per germline, CDR1 SEHNR and CDR2 FQNEAQ (reference sequence).

The chain links TRBV5-1 to TRBJ1-6, with TRBD1 matching over 9 bases. The germline CDR1 and CDR2 sequences are SGHRS and YFSETQ. This CDR3 has 14 residues. V lost 3 bases to trimming and J lost 6 bases; unmatched junction nucleotides: 1. The CDR3 DNA reads TGCGCCAGCAGCTCGGGACAGGGTAATTCACCCCTCCACTTT. Translating it yields CASSSGQGNSPLHF.

This clone was detected once. The rearrangement uses TRBV24-1 and TRBJ2-7, with D possibly being TRBD1 (5 bases). Trimming took 5 bases from V and 0 from J, leaving 16 bases between them. Germline CDR1 is KGHDR and CDR2 is SFDVKD. This CDR3 has 16 residues. This CDR3 reads CATSVVGRTFSYEQYF. The CDR3 nucleotides are TGTGCCACCAGTGTCGTCGGTCGGACATTCTCCTACGAGCAGTACTTC.